This T cell receptor (beta chain) was sequenced for a study of neurological immune-mediated disorders. Findings and limits, study-wide: HTLV-1-associated myelopathy had the most TCR clonal expansion, while multiple sclerosis had the least, a level that fell below healthy controls. Private repertoires in all groups were suggested by the absence of shared CDR3 amino acid sequences among expanded clones across subjects.

CDR3 length equals 13 residues. Germline values: CDR1 MNHEY, CDR2 SVGAGI. The V gene end was trimmed by 2 bases and the J gene end by 7 bases; junction bases not matched to a gene: 5. The unsorted libraries were produced from 2 million PBMCs held at -80 C. With 10-nucleotide random UMIs included, cDNA was synthesized by 5'RACE. TCRdb passed the 5' RACE reads through MiXCR, listing each CDR3 protein once. The sample lists approximately 26,000 distinct CDR3 sequences; around 3.4% were seen once. In this sample, this clonotype turned up many times. The antigen is unknown. Sequencing was done on a sample of PBMCs. The sequence derives from a woman aged 25 to 45 with multiple sclerosis. V usage is TRBV6-5 and J usage is TRBJ2-7; 7 bases are shared with TRBD2. The CDR3 DNA sequence: TGTGCCAGCAGTTACGGGGGGGGTGAGGAGCAGTACTTC. Its translation: CASSYGGGEEQYF.